These 12 T cell receptor beta chains share one sample of origin, sequenced in a study of technical replicates of blood from several donors. Sequencing was performed with immunoSEQ multiplex PCR; in TCRdb, only in-frame clones are kept and a portion is missing. The table has some 11,000 clones, around 94% seen once. Material: PBMCs. The receptor source for this set is a human donor in good health.

The genes are TRBV6-1 and TRBJ1-2, with TRBD1 matching 9 bases. Germline V lookup: CDR1 MNHNS, CDR2 SASEGT. V was clipped by 0 bases and J by 5 bases; unmatched bases: 4. The CDR3 is 15 residues long. CDR3 protein: CASSEAMGTGYGYTF. CDR3 DNA: TGTGCCAGCAGTGAAGCGATGGGGACAGGGTATGGCTACACCTTC.

The rearrangement links TRBV5-4 to TRBJ1-4; TRBD1 matches 8 bases. Germline loops: CDR1 SGHNT, CDR2 YYREEE (reference sequence). CDR3 length equals 13 residues. Trimming removed 4 bases from V and 8 bases from J; junction bases left unmatched: 4. This CDR3 is CASSPQGAEKLFF. As DNA, the CDR3 is TGTGCCAGCAGCCCTCAGGGGGCGGAAAAACTGTTTTTT. Complete variable domain (other parts from reference TRBV5-4 and TRBJ1-4): ETGVTQSPTHLIKTRGQQVTLRCSSQSGHNTVSWYQQALGQGPQFIFQYYREEENGRGNFPPRFSGLQFPNYSSELNVNALELDDSALYLCASSPQGAEKLFFGSGTQLSVL.

This chain links TRBV28 with TRBJ2-7; 9 bases fit TRBD1. V was pared by 7 bases and J by 2 bases, with 9 bases of the junction left unmatched. Germline V gene lookup returns CDR1 MDHEN and CDR2 SYDVKM. The CDR3 is 15 amino acids. The CDR3 region is CASTPGGTGTYEQYF. The DNA for the CDR3 is TGTGCCAGCACCCCCGGGGGGACAGGGACCTACGAGCAGTACTTC. Supplemented by reference TRBV28 and TRBJ2-7, the full variable domain reads DVKVTQSSRYLVKRTGEKVFLECVQDMDHENMFWYRQDPGLGLRLIYFSYDVKMKEKGDIPEGYSVSREKKERFSLILESASTNQTSMYLCASTPGGTGTYEQYFGPGTRLTVT.

This clone was seen once. V usage is TRBV5-1 and J usage is TRBJ2-1; maybe TRBD2 (6 bases). Germline V lookup: CDR1 SGHRS, CDR2 YFSETQ. The CDR3 spans 14 residues. Trimming pared 4 bases from V and 5 bases from J, leaving 13 bases between. Here the CDR3 DNA reads TGCGCCAGCAGCCTACCCCGGGGGAACAATGAGCAGTTCTTC. This encodes CASSLPRGNNEQFF. Using reference TRBV5-1 and TRBJ2-1 for the parts outside the CDR3, the full variable domain is KAGVTQTPRYLIKTRGQQVTLSCSPISGHRSVSWYQQTPGQGLQFLFEYFSETQRNKGNFPGRFSGRQFSNSRSEMNVSTLELGDSALYLCASSLPRGNNEQFFGPGTRLTVL.

This chain uses TRBV6-1 with TRBJ1-3; D remains ambiguous. Germline-derived CDR1 and CDR2 are MNHNS and SASEGT. The V end lost 6 bases, the J end lost 0 bases, and 9 bases lay between the germline ends. CDR3 length equals 14 residues. CDR3: CASRGARSGNTIYF. The CDR3 region has the DNA TGTGCCAGCAGGGGAGCCCGCTCTGGAAACACCATATATTTT.

The DNA of the CDR3 is TGTGCCATCAGTGCACAGGAGTCCTACGAGCAGTACTTC. It encodes CAISAQESYEQYF. J is TRBJ2-7 and V is TRBV10-3; TRBD1 is a possible D gene (5 bases). Trimming left V 4 bases short and J 1 base short, with 8 bases between. This CDR3 comprises 13 residues. Germline V gene sequence: CDR1 ENHRY, CDR2 SYGVKD.

The V and J genes are TRBV19 and TRBJ2-3; 10 positions agree with TRBD2. The CDR3 sequence is 18 residues long. Trimming took 2 bases from V and 4 from J; bases not matched to a gene: 12. Per germline, CDR1 LNHDA and CDR2 SQIVND (reference sequence). DNA of the CDR3: TGTGCCAGTAGTATAATACCATCTAGCGGGAGTCGATCAGATACGCAGTATTTT. This gives the protein CASSIIPSSGSRSDTQYF.

This clone was recorded only once. This chain links TRBV19 with TRBJ1-2; tentative D call: TRBD1 (5 bases). Trimming stripped 5 bases from V and 2 bases from J, with 15 bases between. CDR3 length equals 15 residues. Germline CDR1 reads LNHDA; CDR2 reads SQIVND (reference sequence). The CDR3 protein is CASSPDSARNYGYTF. The CDR3 nucleotides are TGTGCCAGTAGTCCAGACAGCGCTCGAAACTATGGCTACACCTTC.

The V call is TRBV18, the J call TRBJ1-1; D not certain. The length of the CDR3 is 13 residues. V dropped 1 base and J dropped 5 bases, with 8 bases sitting between them. Germline V gene lookup returns CDR1 KGHSH and CDR2 LQKENI. The CDR3 here is CASSPRPGTEAFF. The CDR3 DNA reads as TGTGCCAGCTCACCACGACCCGGGACTGAAGCTTTCTTT.

The genes are TRBV7-9 and TRBJ2-7, with 8 nucleotides matching TRBD2. Germline trimming cut 5 bases from V and 7 bases from J; bases unmatched to any gene: 10. Germline values: CDR1 SEHNR, CDR2 FQNEAQ (reference sequence). The CDR3 spans 14 residues. The chain's CDR3 is CASSESGREYEQYF. The CDR3 DNA follows: TGTGCCAGCAGCGAGAGCGGGAGAGAGTATGAGCAGTACTTC.

CDR3 sequence (DNA): TGTGCCAGCAGTTTTCTAGCGGGAATTCAAGAGACCCAGTACTTC. This translates into CASSFLAGIQETQYF. The chain couples TRBV28 to TRBJ2-5; 9 nucleotides match TRBD2. With V trimmed by 3 bases and J by 2 bases, 4 bases remained unmatched. The CDR3 consists of 15 residues. The germline V gene has CDR1 MDHEN and CDR2 SYDVKM.

The V gene is TRBV5-1, the J gene TRBJ2-3; 12 nucleotides line up with TRBD1. The CDR3 totals 16 residues. Per the germline V gene, CDR1 is SGHRS and CDR2 is YFSETQ. J gave up 4 bases and V 2 bases, and 5 bases lay outside the gene matches. CDR3 DNA: TGCGCCAGCAGCTTTGGGACAGGGGGCGAAGCAGATACGCAGTATTTT. This translates into CASSFGTGGEADTQYF. The whole variable domain, remainder taken from reference TRBV5-1 and TRBJ2-3, is KAGVTQTPRYLIKTRGQQVTLSCSPISGHRSVSWYQQTPGQGLQFLFEYFSETQRNKGNFPGRFSGRQFSNSRSEMNVSTLELGDSALYLCASSFGTGGEADTQYFGPGTRLTVL.